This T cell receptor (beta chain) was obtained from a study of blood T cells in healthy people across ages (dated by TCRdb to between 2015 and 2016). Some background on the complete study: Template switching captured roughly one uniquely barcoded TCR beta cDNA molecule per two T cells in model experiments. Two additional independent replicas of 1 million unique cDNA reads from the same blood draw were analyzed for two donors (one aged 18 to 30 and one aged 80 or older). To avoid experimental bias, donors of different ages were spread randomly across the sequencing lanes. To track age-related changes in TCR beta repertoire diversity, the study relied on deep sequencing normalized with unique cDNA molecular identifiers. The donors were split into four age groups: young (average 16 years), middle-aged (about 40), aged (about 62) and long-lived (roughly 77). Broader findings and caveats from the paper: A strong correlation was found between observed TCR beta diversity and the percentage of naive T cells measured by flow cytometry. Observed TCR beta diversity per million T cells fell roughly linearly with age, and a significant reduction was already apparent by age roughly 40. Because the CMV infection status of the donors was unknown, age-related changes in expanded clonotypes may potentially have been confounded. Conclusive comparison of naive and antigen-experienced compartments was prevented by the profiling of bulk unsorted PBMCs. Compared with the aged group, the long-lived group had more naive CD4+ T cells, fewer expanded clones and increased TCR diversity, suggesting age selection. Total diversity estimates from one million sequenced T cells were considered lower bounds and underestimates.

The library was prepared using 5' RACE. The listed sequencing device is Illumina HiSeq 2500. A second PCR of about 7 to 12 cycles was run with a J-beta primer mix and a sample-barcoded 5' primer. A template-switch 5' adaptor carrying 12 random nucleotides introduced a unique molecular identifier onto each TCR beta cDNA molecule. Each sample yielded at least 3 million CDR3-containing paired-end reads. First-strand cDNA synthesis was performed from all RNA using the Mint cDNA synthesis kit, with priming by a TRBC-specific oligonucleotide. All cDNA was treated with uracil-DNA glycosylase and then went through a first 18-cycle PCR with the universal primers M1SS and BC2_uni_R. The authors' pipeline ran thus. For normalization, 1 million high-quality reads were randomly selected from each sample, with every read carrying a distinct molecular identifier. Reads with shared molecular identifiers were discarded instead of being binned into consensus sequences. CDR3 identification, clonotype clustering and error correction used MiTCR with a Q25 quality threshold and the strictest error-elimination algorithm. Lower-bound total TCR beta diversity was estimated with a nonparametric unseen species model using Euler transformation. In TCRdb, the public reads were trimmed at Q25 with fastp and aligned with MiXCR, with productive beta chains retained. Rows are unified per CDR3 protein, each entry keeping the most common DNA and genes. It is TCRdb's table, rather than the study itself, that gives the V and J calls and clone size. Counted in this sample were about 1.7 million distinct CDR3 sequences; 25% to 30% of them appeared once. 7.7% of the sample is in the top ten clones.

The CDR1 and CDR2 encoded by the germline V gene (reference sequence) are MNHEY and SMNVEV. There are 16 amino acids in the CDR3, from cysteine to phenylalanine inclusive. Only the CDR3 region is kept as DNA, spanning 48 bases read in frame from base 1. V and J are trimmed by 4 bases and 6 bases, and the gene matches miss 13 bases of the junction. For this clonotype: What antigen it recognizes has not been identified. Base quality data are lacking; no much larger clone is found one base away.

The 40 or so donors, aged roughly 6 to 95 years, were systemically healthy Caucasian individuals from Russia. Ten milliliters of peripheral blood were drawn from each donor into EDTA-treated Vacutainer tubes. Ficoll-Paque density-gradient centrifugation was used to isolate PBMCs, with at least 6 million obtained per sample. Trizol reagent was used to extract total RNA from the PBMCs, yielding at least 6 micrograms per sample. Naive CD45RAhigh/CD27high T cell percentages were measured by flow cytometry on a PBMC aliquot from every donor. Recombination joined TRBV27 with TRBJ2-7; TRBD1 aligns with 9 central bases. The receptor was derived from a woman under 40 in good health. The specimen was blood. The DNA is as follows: TGTGCCAGCAGTTGGACAGGGGAAGAGGTTACTTGCGAGCAGTACTTC. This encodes CASSWTGEEVTCEQYF.